The present entry profiles one TCR beta chain with its context. Its antigen is unidentified. This table comes from immunoSEQ multiplex PCR, and its TCRdb copy is limited to in-frame clones, with some not included. The repertoire holds tens of thousands of clones, with 83% as singletons. Germline CDR1 reads LNHDA; CDR2 reads SQIVND (reference sequence). V shed 7 bases and J 4 bases; nucleotides not matched to a gene: 7. The CDR3 consists of 14 residues. Time point defined: cycle 4 day 1 (C4D1), after 5 to 7 weeks of nivolumab. Relapse after autologous stem cell transplantation occurred in every patient, and brentuximab vedotin exposure varied. This sample is part of a study of PD-1 blockade in classical Hodgkin lymphoma. At the level of the study: Patients were dosed intravenously with nivolumab at 3 mg/kg every 2 weeks. Overall study results and limits: Partial responders and progressors had significantly lower baseline TCR diversity. Reports indicated that newly diagnosed patients had lower baseline TCR diversity than healthy donors did. Unlike CD8+ TCR diversity, which did not rise significantly by C4D1, CD4+ TCR diversity did.

The sequence was collected from a human donor with classical Hodgkin lymphoma. The chain is built from TRBV19 and TRBJ1-5; TRBD1 matches 7 bases. Source: peripheral blood mononuclear cells (PBMCs), taken before the fourth cycle of nivolumab. CDR3 DNA: TGTGCCAGTAAGGTACAGGGGAGAAATCAGCCCCAGCATTTT. Translating it yields CASKVQGRNQPQHF. Full variable domain (remainder filled in from reference TRBV19 and TRBJ1-5): DGGITQSPKYLFRKEGQNVTLSCEQNLNHDAMYWYRQDPGQGLRLIYYSQIVNDFQKGDIAEGYSVSREKKESFPLTVTSAQKNPTAFYLCASKVQGRNQPQHFGDGTRLSIL.